This TCR beta chain was recovered during a study of blood T cell dynamics during melanoma immunotherapy. The study's findings and limits: cfDNA rearrangement score rose from T0 to W3 with disease control.

The sample's time point: pre-treatment baseline. Prior systemic cancer therapy, immunosuppressant use and other active malignancies excluded patients. A word on this clone: Its target is unknown.

Here immunoSEQ multiplex PCR was the method, and the copy in TCRdb shows in-frame clones only, minus some. Altogether 6,200 or so clones are present, about 93% being singletons, with the ten largest covering around 13%. Sequencing used cell-free DNA from blood, obtained from a patient treated with checkpoint blockade. The TCR comes from a human donor with melanoma.

Here the CDR3 reads CASSDSLGLGYSSTDTQYF. For the CDR3, the DNA is TGTGCCAGCAGTGACTCTCTTGGGCTGGGCTACTCTAGCACAGATACGCAGTATTTT. The V and J genes are TRBV6-4 and TRBJ2-3; D unclear. Trimming shortened V by 0 bases and J by 0 bases, and 19 bases separated the two germline ends. The length of the CDR3 is 19 residues. From germline, CDR1 is MRHNA and CDR2 SNTAGT.